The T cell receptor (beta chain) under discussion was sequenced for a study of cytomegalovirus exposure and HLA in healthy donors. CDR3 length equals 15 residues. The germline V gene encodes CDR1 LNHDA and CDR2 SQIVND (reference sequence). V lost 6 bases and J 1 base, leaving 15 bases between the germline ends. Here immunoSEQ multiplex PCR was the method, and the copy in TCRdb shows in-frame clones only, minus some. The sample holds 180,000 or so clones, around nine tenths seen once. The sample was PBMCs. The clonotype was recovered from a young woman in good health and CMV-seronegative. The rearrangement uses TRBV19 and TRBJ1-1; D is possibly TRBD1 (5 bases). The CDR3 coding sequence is TGTGCCAGTAGCCAAAGATCCAGGGAGAACACTGAAGCTTTCTTT. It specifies CASSQRSRENTEAFF.